The entry that follows covers one T cell receptor (beta chain) sequence. TCRdb fed the reads into MiXCR, producing one record per CDR3 protein. The sample has 200,000 to 250,000 distinct CDR3 sequences, roughly 6.5% seen once. The CDR3 spans 17 residues. The junction had 17 bases not matched to a gene; V was cut back by 5 bases and J by 7 bases. From germline, CDR1 is LGHNA and CDR2 YNFKEQ. The sample comes from a study of T cell repertoires in cytomegalovirus infection. The sequencing sample was made of PBMCs. This TCR was recovered from a human donor in good health (CMV status not recorded). Some clones in this sample may be carry-over from other donors' samples. The chain links TRBV4-2 to TRBJ2-1; 7 bases fit TRBD1. The CDR3 loop reads CASSFRSILGGQNEQFF. Here the CDR3 DNA reads TGTGCCAGCAGCTTCCGATCTATTCTTGGGGGACAGAATGAGCAGTTCTTC.